The 2 T cell receptor beta chains in this list originate from one sample, sequenced in a study of blood T cells in healthy people across ages. The authors ran a second PCR of roughly 7 to 11 cycles using a sample-barcoded 5' primer and a J-beta primer mix. In TCRdb, the 5' RACE reads were re-called with MiXCR into one record per CDR3 protein. There are about 780,000 distinct CDR3 sequences in the sample; 20% to 30% occur only once, and 3% lies in the top ten. The same sample was also studied in work on T cells of mothers and their children.

Sequencing used blood. Receptor source: a boy between 10 and 17 years old in good health.

This clonotype was recorded once. The V gene is TRBV12-3 or TRBV12-4, the J gene TRBJ2-4; D gene unclear. This CDR3 region has 14 residues. V was trimmed by 1 base and J by 7 bases, leaving 11 bases between them. The CDR3 region is CASSLGGLRNIQYF. The DNA of the CDR3 is TGTGCCAGCAGTTTAGGGGGATTGAGGAACATTCAGTACTTC.

V is TRBV10-3 and J is TRBJ2-2; a weak D match, TRBD2 (5 bases). Trimming pared 0 bases from V and 6 bases from J, leaving 17 bases between. The CDR3 runs to 17 residues. Germline V gives CDR1 ENHRY, CDR2 SYGVKD. The CDR3 sequence is CAISESSTRGSPGELFF. The CDR3 nucleotides read TGTGCCATCAGTGAGTCGAGTACTAGAGGGTCACCCGGGGAGCTGTTTTTT.